This TCR beta chain is from a study of OX40 agonist ivuxolimab in advanced cancers. For the study in its entirety: Ivuxolimab was an agonistic, fully human IgG2 monoclonal antibody directed against OX40 (CD134), a costimulatory receptor. Of the approximately 50 dose-escalation patients, hepatocellular carcinoma was present in about 20, melanoma in around 15, renal cell carcinoma in 9 and head and neck cancer in 9. The purpose of peripheral TCRbeta sequencing was to test whether ivuxolimab changed TCR sequence diversity and led to clonal T-cell expansion. Patients were allowed to have had prior anti-PD-1, anti-PD-L1 or anti-CTLA-4 therapy, and 30% to 40% of the dose-escalation patients had previously received checkpoint inhibitors. Partial responses occurred in three dose-escalation patients, of whom one had hepatocellular carcinoma and two had cutaneous melanoma. A male proportion of almost 85% and a mean age of approximately 62 years, ranging from about 20 to 79, were recorded for the dose-escalation cohort. Intravenous ivuxolimab was administered to patients every 2 weeks at six dose levels: 0.01, 0.1, 0.3, 1.5, 3 and 10 mg/kg. The paper covers the monotherapy dose-escalation part of the phase I ivuxolimab trial, which included N ≈ 50 patients. Results the study describes overall, beyond this receptor: Low levels of normalized T-cell clonal expansion were also seen in some patients who did not respond. The antigen specificity of the peripheral T cells that underwent clonal expansion was not determined. In the 0.1-3.0 mg/kg groups, partial responders had among the lowest normalized peripheral clonal expansion, particularly in CD8+ T cells. At doses from 0.1 to 3.0 mg/kg, clonal expansion was seen in both CD4+ and CD8+ blood T cells between baseline and week 6. After ivuxolimab, expanded clones were on average more numerous among CD8+ T cells than among CD4+ T cells.

CDR1 SEHNR and CDR2 FQNEAQ are derived from the germline V gene (reference sequence). From the cysteine up to the phenylalanine, the CDR3 has a length of 17 residues. Left in the record is the CDR3 DNA by itself, 51 bases read in frame from the first base. Germline trimming amounts to 4 bases on V and 0 bases on J, with 8 as the count of junction bases outside the gene matches. To sequence the TCRbeta CDR3 region, genomic DNA was isolated from the sorted cells. TCRbeta CDR3 regions were sequenced using the immunoSEQ Assay. This immuneACCESS table, as held by TCRdb, lists in-frame sequences with V and J called but not all clones. Of the missing ones, under half trace to an unresolved V gene in checked studies; the others have no known cause. A total of 20,000 or so clones appear in this sample, about nine tenths of them only once. The biggest ten clones account for 13% of the sample. Regarding this clone: What antigen it recognizes has not been identified. No per-base quality is available; no much larger clone lies one base away.

Patients with a history of autoimmune disease or receiving systemic immunosuppression were excluded from the trial. In every dose cohort, peripheral blood was drawn for TCR sequencing at baseline, cycle 4 day 1, and cycle 7 day 1. Samples were obtained from an open-label, multicenter, first-in-human phase I dose-escalation trial of ivuxolimab. Adults with locally advanced or metastatic head and neck squamous cell, hepatocellular, melanoma or renal cell carcinoma were enrolled in the trial. Before TCR sequencing, CD4+ T cells and CD8+ T cells from peripheral blood were sorted into separate populations.

The chain uses TRBV7-9 and TRBJ1-4, with TRBD1 identical over 7 junction bases. The TCR comes from an adult with an advanced solid tumor such as melanoma, head and neck, liver or kidney cancer. The material was CD4+ or CD8+ T cells sorted from blood, obtained in a trial of the OX40 agonist ivuxolimab. The DNA reads TGTGCCAGCAGCTGGAGAGACAGGGACCCAACTAATGAAAAACTGTTTTTT. This gives the protein CASSWRDRDPTNEKLFF.